These 32 T cell receptor beta chains were all obtained from the same sample, sequenced in a study of technical replicates of blood from a handful of donors (dated by TCRdb to the late 2010s). The library was made by the immunoSEQ multiplex PCR assay. Drawn from immuneACCESS, this table holds only the in-frame rearrangements with V and J called that TCRdb kept. Clones are partly lost; checked studies trace under half to an unresolved V gene and leave the rest unexplained. The sample table records about 75,000 clones; approximately 96% of these occur just once. The top ten clones comprise around 0.2% of the sample. The source material was T cells isolated from PBMCs. Source of these receptors: a human donor in good health.

The chain carries TRBV28 and TRBJ2-1; 11 bases are shared with TRBD1. Germline values: CDR1 MDHEN, CDR2 SYDVKM. The CDR3 has 16 amino acids. The trim removed 1 base at V and 7 bases at J, leaving 6 bases unmatched. The CDR3 protein is CASSLFGTGGRNEQFF. CDR3 nucleotide sequence: TGTGCCAGCAGTTTATTTGGGACAGGGGGGAGAAATGAGCAGTTCTTC.

J is TRBJ2-7 and V is TRBV6-1; D might be TRBD1 (6 bases). Per germline, CDR1 MNHNS and CDR2 SASEGT. Trimming cost V 4 bases and J 0 bases, with 10 bases left between them. There are 14 residues in the CDR3. CDR3 in DNA: TGTGCCAGCAGTGCAGACAGGAGCTCCTACGAGCAGTACTTC. The encoded protein is CASSADRSSYEQYF.

V is TRBV27 and J is TRBJ1-2; the match to TRBD1 covers 11 bases. Germline-derived CDR1 and CDR2 are MNHEY and SMNVEV (reference sequence). This CDR3 region has 15 residues. V was pared by 5 bases and J by 8 bases, with 10 bases of the junction left unmatched. The CDR3 DNA is TGTGCCAGCAGTGGACAGGGGGCGCAATCCCGCGGCTACACCTTC. Protein sequence: CASSGQGAQSRGYTF.

The chain links TRBV14 to TRBJ2-1; D remains unclear. Germline-derived CDR1 and CDR2 are SGHDN and FVKESK. Trimming took off 3 bases at V and 5 bases at J, with 14 bases between the two ends. CDR3 length: 15 amino acids. As DNA, the CDR3 is TGTGCCAGCAGCCAGCTTCCATCTCCGGACAATGAGCAGTTCTTC. Translation: CASSQLPSPDNEQFF.

The V and J genes are TRBV29-1 and TRBJ1-4, with D unclear. The CDR3 loop spans 14 amino acids. Germline V lookup: CDR1 SQVTM, CDR2 ANQGSEA. V lost 7 bases and J 6 bases, leaving 18 bases between the germline ends. CDR3 nucleotide sequence: TGCAGCGCGATAGACACGGCGAGGGATGAAAAACTGTTTTTT. Residues: CSAIDTARDEKLFF. Drawing the rest from reference TRBV29-1 and TRBJ1-4, the complete variable domain is SAVISQKPSRDICQRGTSLTIQCQVDSQVTMMFWYRQQPGQSLTLIATANQGSEATYESGFVIDKFPISRPNLTFSTLTVSNMSPEDSSIYLCSAIDTARDEKLFFGSGTQLSVL.

The V gene is TRBV6-5, the J gene TRBJ2-5, with a weak D call TRBD2 (5 bases). The germline CDR1 and CDR2 sequences are MNHEY and SVGAGI. This CDR3 comprises 14 residues. V gave up 6 bases and J gave up 7 bases, with 18 bases separating them. The CDR3 nucleotides are TGTGCCAGCAGCCACCTTAGAGGGCAGGCGACCCAGTACTTC. Amino acid sequence: CASSHLRGQATQYF.

The chain joins TRBV11-3 to TRBJ2-3; D uncertain. CDR1 SGHNT and CDR2 YENEEA come from the germline V gene. Trimming took 5 bases from V and 0 from J, leaving 6 bases between them. The CDR3 runs to 13 residues. This CDR3 is CASSQKSTDTQYF. CDR3 sequence (DNA): TGTGCCAGCAGCCAGAAGAGCACAGATACGCAGTATTTT.

This chain uses TRBV6-1 with TRBJ2-7; 10 bases agree with TRBD1. CDR3 length equals 14 residues. With V trimmed by 4 bases and J by 3 bases, 3 bases remained unmatched. The V gene's germline CDR1 is MNHNS and CDR2 SASEGT. The chain's CDR3 is CASSVRDRGYEQYF. DNA of the CDR3: TGTGCCAGCAGTGTTCGGGACAGGGGCTACGAGCAGTACTTC.

The chain couples TRBV19 to TRBJ2-7, with 11 bases identical to TRBD2. V was clipped by 1 base and J by 2 bases; unmatched bases: 19. The germline V gene has CDR1 LNHDA and CDR2 SQIVND (reference sequence). This CDR3 is 21 amino acids long. CDR3 DNA sequence: TGTGCCAGTAGTATAGGGCCAACTAGCGGGAGCCTTTCGAGAGCGGCCTACGAGCAGTACTTC. Its protein product is CASSIGPTSGSLSRAAYEQYF.

The chain carries TRBV11-2 and TRBJ2-7; D might be TRBD1 (5 bases). Germline V CDR1 and CDR2: SGHAT, FQNNGV. The V gene lost 4 bases and the J gene lost 4 bases, with 11 bases spanning the gap. The CDR3 consists of 13 residues. In nucleotides, the CDR3 is TGTGCCAGCAGCTCGACACAGGATTACGAGCAGTACTTC. Translation: CASSSTQDYEQYF.

The V gene is TRBV27, the J gene TRBJ1-2; TRBD1 aligns across 7 bases. The CDR3 consists of 13 residues. V shed 5 bases and J 8 bases; nucleotides not matched to a gene: 8. Germline V gene lookup returns CDR1 MNHEY and CDR2 SMNVEV (reference sequence). CDR3 coding DNA: TGTGCCAGCAGTCTCCGGGACAGTTGGGGCTACACCTTC. This translates into CASSLRDSWGYTF.

V is TRBV7-2 and J is TRBJ1-5, with D hard to call. The CDR3 totals 14 residues. Trimming removed 5 bases at V and 1 base at J, with 9 bases between. Looked up from germline, CDR1 is SGHTA and CDR2 is FQGNSA. The CDR3 coding sequence is TGTGCCAGCAGCCCAAGAGGGAGCAATCAGCCCCAGCATTTT. It encodes CASSPRGSNQPQHF. Using reference TRBV7-2 and TRBJ1-5 for the parts outside the CDR3, the full variable domain is GAGVSQSPSNKVTEKGKDVELRCDPISGHTALYWYRQSLGQGLEFLIYFQGNSAPDKSGLPSDRFSAERTGGSVSTLTIQRTQQEDSAVYLCASSPRGSNQPQHFGDGTRLSIL.

The rearrangement uses TRBV6-1 and TRBJ1-3; perhaps TRBD1 as D (6 bases). With 2 bases removed from V and 0 bases from J, the gap between germline ends came to 8 bases. This CDR3 spans 15 amino acids. Germline lookup yields CDR1 MNHNS and CDR2 SASEGT. CDR3 protein: CASSEQGYSGNTIYF. In DNA form, the CDR3 reads TGTGCCAGCAGTGAACAGGGGTACTCTGGAAACACCATATATTTT.

This chain connects TRBV19 to TRBJ1-2; D possibly corresponds to TRBD1 (6 bases). V lost 3 bases, J lost 7 bases, and 9 bases lay in between. Germline CDR1 and CDR2: LNHDA and SQIVND (reference sequence). The CDR3 covers 12 residues. The CDR3 protein is CASSIGGPGYTF. The DNA of the CDR3 is TGTGCCAGTAGTATCGGGGGGCCTGGCTACACCTTC.

Worth noting for this clone: A junction end diverges from the germline sequence, so it may reflect a read error. V is TRBV9 and J is TRBJ1-1; unclear D gene. The CDR3 is 17 amino acids. Germline V gene sequence: CDR1 SGDLS, CDR2 YYNGEE. CDR3 in amino acids: CASKPGFSLGMNTEAFF. The CDR3 bases are TGTGCCAGCAAACCGGGATTCTCGTTGGGTATGAACACTGAAGCTTTTTTT.

V usage is TRBV19 and J usage is TRBJ2-1; the D gene is possibly TRBD1 (6 bases). CDR3 length: 14 amino acids. From germline, CDR1 is LNHDA and CDR2 SQIVND (reference sequence). The ends were cut back, 4 bases at V and 3 bases at J, with 10 bases in the middle. The CDR3 region is CASSSTGFYNEQFF. For the CDR3, the DNA is TGTGCCAGTAGTAGTACAGGGTTCTACAATGAGCAGTTCTTC.

The V gene is TRBV15, the J gene TRBJ1-2; D is unresolved. V lost 0 bases to trimming and J lost 2 bases, with 7 bases between them. Germline V lookup: CDR1 LNHNV, CDR2 YYDKDF (reference sequence). CDR3 length: 14 amino acids. The CDR3 DNA sequence: TGTGCCACCAGCAGAGAAGGAGGGAACTATGGCTACACCTTC. It specifies CATSREGGNYGYTF.

CDR3 loop: CASSEYGTGVNTGELFF. CDR3 nucleotide sequence: TGTGCCAGCAGTGAATATGGGACAGGGGTGAACACCGGGGAGCTGTTTTTT. The V call is TRBV25-1, the J call TRBJ2-2; TRBD1 aligns across 10 bases. Germline trimming cut 0 bases from V and 1 base from J; bases unmatched to any gene: 2. Germline CDR1 reads MGHDK; CDR2 reads SYGVNS. The CDR3 loop spans 17 amino acids.

The chain carries TRBV11-3 and TRBJ2-1; 10 positions agree with TRBD2. Trimming removed 4 bases from V and 9 bases from J; junction bases left unmatched: 12. The CDR3 extends over 16 amino acids. Germline assignment: CDR1 SGHNT and CDR2 YENEEA. CDR3 bases: TGTGCCAGCAGCTCATCAACTAGCGGGACGGTCAGTGAGCAGTTCTTC. This translates into CASSSSTSGTVSEQFF.

This chain links TRBV4-2 with TRBJ1-3; D is unresolved. The CDR3 extends over 16 amino acids. Germline CDR1 LGHNA, CDR2 YNFKEQ. V lost 1 base and J lost 0, with 10 bases in between. The CDR3 DNA reads as TGTGCCAGCAGCCAAGTCCAACTGAGCTCTGGAAACACCATATATTTT. Translated, it gives CASSQVQLSSGNTIYF.

This rearrangement joins TRBV28 to TRBJ2-1; 10 bases match TRBD1. CDR3 length: 15 amino acids. Per the germline V gene, CDR1 is MDHEN and CDR2 is SYDVKM. The V gene end was trimmed by 7 bases and the J gene end by 3 bases; junction bases not matched to a gene: 6. CDR3 in amino acids: CASTYRDRGYNEQFF. CDR3 nucleotide sequence: TGTGCCAGCACCTACCGGGACAGGGGCTACAATGAGCAGTTCTTC.

The rearrangement uses TRBV6-4 and TRBJ2-7, with a possible D match to TRBD2 (6 bases). V lost 2 bases, J lost 2 bases, and 13 bases lay in between. CDR1 MRHNA and CDR2 SNTAGT come from the germline V gene. The CDR3 runs 15 residues. CDR3 sequence: CASSDRGLVPYEQYF. CDR3 coding DNA: TGTGCCAGCAGTGACCGGGGACTGGTACCCTACGAGCAGTACTTC.

This clone appeared once. V usage is TRBV5-1 and J usage is TRBJ1-1, with D possibly matching TRBD1 (6 bases). Per the germline V gene, CDR1 is SGHRS and CDR2 is YFSETQ. Trimming pared 4 bases from V and 1 base from J, leaving 8 bases between. This CDR3 region has 13 residues. Written as DNA, the CDR3 is TGCGCCAGCAGCCAGACAGGGAACACTGAAGCTTTCTTT. Translated: CASSQTGNTEAFF. Looking up the rest from reference TRBV5-1 and TRBJ1-1 gives the full variable domain: KAGVTQTPRYLIKTRGQQVTLSCSPISGHRSVSWYQQTPGQGLQFLFEYFSETQRNKGNFPGRFSGRQFSNSRSEMNVSTLELGDSALYLCASSQTGNTEAFFGQGTRLTVV.

This clone was counted a single time. The genes are TRBV18 and TRBJ2-6; D might be TRBD1 (6 bases). This CDR3 has 16 residues. The V and J ends lost 2 bases and 4 bases respectively, with 12 bases between them. Germline CDR1 is KGHSH and CDR2 is LQKENI. In DNA, the CDR3 is TGTGCCAGCTCACCAGCAGGGGTAGCCGGGGCCAACGTCCTGACTTTC. Translated, it gives CASSPAGVAGANVLTF.

This clone was observed a single time. The genes are TRBV28 and TRBJ2-3; D may be TRBD2 (6 bases). The germline V gene has CDR1 MDHEN and CDR2 SYDVKM. Trimming removed 3 bases from V and 0 bases from J, with 13 bases in between. The CDR3 is 16 amino acids. For the CDR3, the DNA is TGTGCCAGCAGTTTCCCTGGCGGGGTTAGCACAGATACGCAGTATTTT. Translation gives CASSFPGGVSTDTQYF.

The genes are TRBV14 and TRBJ1-2; no clear D gene. The CDR3 is 12 amino acids. Trimming took 1 base from V and 5 from J, leaving 5 bases between them. Per the germline V gene, CDR1 is SGHDN and CDR2 is FVKESK. CDR3 sequence: CASSQAQYGYTF. The CDR3 bases are TGTGCCAGCAGCCAAGCACAGTATGGCTACACCTTC.

The chain links TRBV13 to TRBJ2-7; possibly TRBD2 for D (5 bases). The ends were cut back, 2 bases at V and 2 bases at J, with 10 bases in the middle. The CDR3 has 14 amino acids. CDR1 PRHDT and CDR2 FYEKMQ come from the germline V gene (reference sequence). Here the CDR3 DNA reads TGTGCCAGCAGCTTAACGGACTCCGCCTACGAGCAGTACTTC. Its protein product is CASSLTDSAYEQYF.

This rearrangement joins TRBV2 to TRBJ2-5; 10 bases match TRBD2. This CDR3 has 17 residues. In germline, CDR1 is SNHLY, CDR2 FYNNEI. V was clipped by 0 bases and J by 5 bases; unmatched bases: 9. The CDR3: CASSEAGLAGVGETQYF. CDR3 DNA: TGTGCCAGCAGTGAAGCGGGCCTAGCGGGGGTAGGTGAGACCCAGTACTTC.

V and J are TRBV5-6 and TRBJ2-5, with D tentatively TRBD2 (5 bases). With 0 bases removed from V and 4 bases from J, the gap between germline ends came to 10 bases. The CDR3 spans 14 residues. Germline V gene data show CDR1 as SGHDT and CDR2 as YYEEEE. The CDR3 DNA reads as TGTGCCAGCAGCTTGGCCTCGGGGAGAGAGACCCAGTACTTC. As protein: CASSLASGRETQYF.

V gene TRBV6-5 combines with J gene TRBJ2-7; perhaps TRBD1 as D (6 bases). The CDR3 extends over 16 amino acids. Germline V lookup: CDR1 MNHEY, CDR2 SVGAGI. The germline V and J ends were trimmed by 0 bases and 4 bases, with 16 bases remaining between them. The CDR3 nucleotides are TGTGCCAGCAGTTACTCGCCCATCGGCAGGGGTTACGAGCAGTACTTC. Translated: CASSYSPIGRGYEQYF.

V and J are TRBV18 and TRBJ2-7; weak D call: TRBD1 (5 bases). V lost 2 bases, J lost 2 bases, and 16 bases lay in between. The CDR3 sequence is 16 residues long. CDR1 KGHSH and CDR2 LQKENI come from the germline V gene. CDR3 protein: CASSPETAGWAYEQYF. CDR3 DNA sequence: TGTGCCAGCTCACCAGAAACGGCAGGGTGGGCCTACGAGCAGTACTTC.

V usage is TRBV6-1 and J usage is TRBJ1-5; D may be TRBD1 (5 bases). CDR1 is MNHNS and CDR2 is SASEGT in the germline V gene. The ends were cut back, 0 bases at V and 11 bases at J, with 14 bases in the middle. The length of the CDR3 is 14 residues. CDR3: CASSEAGGFGAQHF. CDR3 sequence (DNA): TGTGCCAGCAGTGAAGCCGGGGGTTTCGGGGCCCAGCATTTT.